This TCR beta chain stems from a study of blood T cells in healthy people across ages. Points from the study as a whole: The study found more naive CD4+ cells and higher diversity in long-lived than aged donors. The fall in TCR beta diversity per million T cells was roughly linear with age.

Notes on this clonotype: Its matching antigen is unknown.

Looked up from germline, CDR1 is DFQATT and CDR2 is SNEGSKA (reference sequence). The ends were cut back, 4 bases at V and 0 bases at J, with 13 bases in the middle. This CDR3 has 15 residues. The use of a sample-barcoded 5' primer and a J-beta primer mix characterized a second PCR of roughly 6 to 11 cycles. Unique molecular identifiers of 12 random nucleotides labeled each cDNA. TCRdb called the 5' RACE reads again in MiXCR, with one record for every CDR3 protein. The sample lists approximately 700,000 distinct CDR3 sequences, 32% occurring once. The sample consisted of blood. This TCR was recovered from a woman older than 75 in good health. The rearrangement links TRBV20-1 to TRBJ2-1, with D tentatively TRBD2 (5 bases). CDR3 in DNA: TGCAGTGCTAAAGAGCTAGCCGACTCCTACAATGAGCAGTTCTTC. The encoded protein is CSAKELADSYNEQFF.